This T cell receptor beta chain originates from a study of blood T cell repertoires in COVID-19. Assay: immunoSEQ multiplex PCR; the TCRdb copy retains only in-frame clones and omits some. The data hold about 210,000 clones, with roughly four fifths observed a single time. Trimming left V 4 bases short and J 3 bases short, with 10 bases between. The CDR3 consists of 14 residues. Germline assignment: CDR1 KGHDR and CDR2 SFDVKD. The receptor was derived from a woman in her thirties or forties with active or convalescent COVID-19. V and J are TRBV24-1 and TRBJ2-3, with unresolved D. The material sequenced was peripheral blood. The CDR3 reads CATSDRTWTDTQYF. CDR3 in DNA: TGTGCCACCAGTGACCGTACTTGGACAGATACGCAGTATTTT.